This T cell receptor (beta chain) was found in a study of T cell responses to AZD1222 COVID-19 vaccine. Study findings and constraints: At baseline, seropositivity was found in only 6 or 7 AZD1222 recipients.

Unmatched junction bases numbered 9, after V lost 7 bases and J lost 7 bases. From germline, CDR1 is MNHNY and CDR2 SVGAGI (reference sequence). The CDR3 length is 14 residues. This clone was seen just once. Its specificity is not known. The data were produced by immunoSEQ multiplex PCR, yet TCRdb's version contains in-frame clones alone and is incomplete. The data hold under 150,000 clones, with approximately 90% observed a single time. The origin of this receptor is an adult in good health. The chain has TRBV6-6 and TRBJ2-1; the match to TRBD1 covers 8 bases. The sample was peripheral blood, taken on day 0 of AZD1222 vaccination. CDR3 nucleotides: TGTGCCAGCATTCAGACAGGGGAGGTGAATGAGCAGTTCTTC. Protein product: CASIQTGEVNEQFF.